This entry lists 26 T cell receptor beta chains sequenced from one sample in a study of shared clonotypes between healthy human individuals. Here immunoSEQ multiplex PCR was the method, and the copy in TCRdb shows in-frame clones only, minus some. Of about 330,000 clones in the sample, around 72% were seen once. The sample taken for sequencing was memory CD4+ T cells sorted from blood. Subset specified: CD45RA-negative fraction. Receptor source: a man aged 25-45 years in good health.

This rearrangement joins TRBV27 to TRBJ2-2, with D possibly matching TRBD1 (5 bases). V was trimmed by 6 bases and J by 4 bases, leaving 12 bases between them. Germline lookup yields CDR1 MNHEY and CDR2 SMNVEV (reference sequence). The CDR3 contains 14 residues. CDR3 sequence (DNA): TGTGCCAGCAGACACTCGACAGTCACCGGGGAGCTGTTTTTT. This codes for CASRHSTVTGELFF.

J is TRBJ2-7 and V is TRBV28; D ambiguous. There are 13 residues in the CDR3. Germline V lookup: CDR1 MDHEN, CDR2 SYDVKM. Trimming shortened V by 5 bases and J by 2 bases, and 10 bases separated the two germline ends. This CDR3 is CASSVLSAYEQYF. As DNA, the CDR3 is TGTGCCAGCAGTGTTTTGAGTGCCTACGAGCAGTACTTC.

This chain joins TRBV7-6 and TRBJ2-5; the D gene is possibly TRBD2 (6 bases). V was cut by 5 bases and J by 5 bases, with 18 bases left in between. CDR1 and CDR2 (germline): SGHVS, FNYEAQ. This CDR3 has 15 residues. In DNA, the CDR3 is TGTGCCAGCAGCCCCCGGGAGAGGGTTGAGGAGACCCAGTACTTC. Amino acid sequence: CASSPRERVEETQYF.

As for this clone: Sequence at one end of the junction differs from germline and may be a read error. The chain joins TRBV7-7 to TRBJ2-3; 7 nucleotides line up with TRBD2. Looked up from germline, CDR1 is SSHAT and CDR2 is FNYEAQ (reference sequence). The CDR3 has 14 residues. The CDR3 spells CASSLAVGGDTQYF. The CDR3 nucleotides are TGTGCTAGCAGCTTAGCTGTGGGAGGGGATACGCAGTATTTT.

This clone was counted once. This rearrangement joins TRBV9 to TRBJ2-1; a weak D match, TRBD2 (6 bases). CDR1 is SGDLS, CDR2 YYNGEE, per germline. The CDR3 sequence is 15 residues long. The V and J ends lost 0 bases and 8 bases respectively, with 15 bases between them. The CDR3 DNA sequence: TGTGCCAGCAGCGTAGTAGGGGCGGGAACAGATGAGCAGTTCTTC. This encodes CASSVVGAGTDEQFF. Filled out from reference TRBV9 and TRBJ2-1, the complete variable domain reads DSGVTQTPKHLITATGQRVTLRCSPRSGDLSVYWYQQSLDQGLQFLIQYYNGEERAKGNILERFSAQQFPDLHSELNLSSLELGDSALYFCASSVVGAGTDEQFFGPGTRLTVL.

The rearrangement joins TRBV4-3 to TRBJ2-5, with D unclear. The germline CDR1 and CDR2 sequences are LGHNA and YSLEER. V gave up 0 bases and J gave up 2 bases, with 10 bases separating them. The CDR3 is 15 amino acids. The DNA for the CDR3 is TGCGCCAGCAGCCAAGATTGGGGTAATCAAGAGACCCAGTACTTC. It translates to CASSQDWGNQETQYF.

The chain has TRBV9 and TRBJ2-7; D possibly corresponds to TRBD1 (5 bases). The CDR3 sequence is 15 residues long. With 4 bases removed from V and 3 bases from J, the gap between germline ends came to 17 bases. CDR1 and CDR2 (germline): SGDLS, YYNGEE. The CDR3 DNA is TGTGCCAGCAGCCCCCGGGTCAGACAGATCTACGAGCAGTACTTC. Its protein product is CASSPRVRQIYEQYF.

The count of this clone is one. This rearrangement joins TRBV7-3 to TRBJ1-2, with D unclear. Germline CDR1 reads SGHTA; CDR2 reads FQGTGA. This CDR3 region has 14 residues. The germline V and J ends were trimmed by 6 bases and 7 bases, with 18 bases remaining between them. The CDR3: CASRRPGDKSGYTF. The CDR3 coding sequence is TGTGCCAGCAGGCGCCCGGGAGATAAAAGTGGCTACACCTTC.

The rearrangement links TRBV7-6 to TRBJ1-3; 8 nucleotides agree with TRBD1. The junction had 9 bases not matched to a gene; V was cut back by 5 bases and J by 0 bases. CDR3 length equals 17 residues. Germline V gives CDR1 SGHVS, CDR2 FNYEAQ. Here the CDR3 DNA reads TGTGCCAGCAGCCGGGGGGGACAGGCGAGCTCTGGAAACACCATATATTTT. Translating it yields CASSRGGQASSGNTIYF.

About this clone itself: Other DNA sequences in this sample translate to the same CDR3. The gene calls are TRBV30 and TRBJ2-3; TRBD2 matches 7 bases. V trimming: 0 bases; J trimming: 6 bases; junction bases outside the gene matches: 3. Germline-derived CDR1 and CDR2 are GTSNPN and SVGIG (reference sequence). This CDR3 comprises 13 residues. The CDR3 reads CAWSVRRGDTQYF. The DNA of the CDR3 is TGTGCCTGGAGTGTAAGGCGGGGGGATACGCAGTATTTT.

The J gene is TRBJ2-2, the V gene TRBV6-6; 9 bases fit TRBD1. Per the germline V gene, CDR1 is MNHNY and CDR2 is SVGAGI (reference sequence). V dropped 2 bases and J dropped 13; count of bases not matched to a gene: 8. This CDR3 is built from 14 residues. CDR3 sequence reads: CASSYGGTGFGLFF. CDR3 nucleotides: TGTGCCAGCAGTTACGGGGGGACAGGGTTTGGGCTGTTTTTT.

The rearrangement uses TRBV5-4 and TRBJ2-4; 7 nucleotides agree with TRBD2. Germline V lookup: CDR1 SGHNT, CDR2 YYREEE (reference sequence). V lost 7 bases, J lost 0 bases, and 7 bases stayed unmatched. The CDR3 is 15 amino acids. Here the CDR3 reads CASAPSGIAKNIQYF. As DNA, the CDR3 is TGTGCCAGCGCCCCTAGCGGTATAGCCAAAAACATTCAGTACTTC.

The chain is built from TRBV10-3 and TRBJ1-5, with 8 bases that match TRBD1. This CDR3 contains 15 residues. Trimming took 3 bases from V and 7 from J; bases not matched to a gene: 8. Germline V gene lookup returns CDR1 ENHRY and CDR2 SYGVKD. CDR3 bases: TGTGCCATCAGTGAATTCCAGGGGGCTGACCAGCCCCAGCATTTT. It specifies CAISEFQGADQPQHF.

With regard to this clone: One end of the junction is discordant with germline, which a read error may explain. The V call is TRBV19, the J call TRBJ2-2; 8 bases fit TRBD2. This CDR3 region has 16 residues. Germline CDR1 reads LNHDA; CDR2 reads SQIVND (reference sequence). CDR3 nucleotide sequence: TGTGCCAGTGGTATCACTAGCGGAACCTTCACCGGGGAGCTGTTTTTT. Translated: CASGITSGTFTGELFF.

Remarks on this clone: A read error may explain this, as a much larger clone is one base away. This chain uses TRBV19 with TRBJ2-1, with TRBD1 matching 7 bases. V dropped 8 bases and J dropped 5; count of bases not matched to a gene: 9. Germline V gives CDR1 LNHDA, CDR2 SQIVND (reference sequence). This CDR3 comprises 14 residues. The CDR3: CASGRDRANNEQFF. The CDR3 nucleotides are TGTGCCAGTGGTCGGGACAGAGCAAACAATGAGCAGTTCTTC.

The gene calls are TRBV7-2 and TRBJ2-7; tentative D call: TRBD1 (5 bases). The ends were cut back, 1 base at V and 6 bases at J, with 16 bases in the middle. This CDR3 region has 15 residues. Germline CDR1 SGHTA, CDR2 FQGNSA. The CDR3: CASSLGGLDQGEQYF. DNA of the CDR3: TGTGCCAGCAGCTTAGGGGGTCTGGATCAGGGCGAGCAGTACTTC.

This chain uses TRBV7-9 with TRBJ2-5; 9 bases align to TRBD1. CDR3 length equals 14 residues. CDR1 and CDR2 (germline): SEHNR, FQNEAQ (reference sequence). V trimming: 5 bases; J trimming: 5 bases; junction bases outside the gene matches: 6. DNA for the CDR3: TGTGCCAGCAGCCTAAACAGGGGGCAGGAGACCCAGTACTTC. Its translation: CASSLNRGQETQYF.

This clone was seen a single time. V is TRBV11-3 and J is TRBJ2-2, with D tentatively TRBD1 or TRBD2 (6 bases each). Germline V CDR1 and CDR2: SGHNT, YENEEA. The CDR3 loop spans 16 amino acids. With 3 bases removed from V and 4 bases from J, the gap between germline ends came to 15 bases. This CDR3 is CASSLGGLRGTGELFF. The CDR3 nucleotides read TGTGCCAGCAGCTTGGGGGGCCTCCGGGGCACCGGGGAGCTGTTTTTT.

V is TRBV6-5 and J is TRBJ2-7; D may be TRBD2 (6 bases). This CDR3 is 14 amino acids long. Trimming cost V 2 bases and J 1 base, with 9 bases left between them. Germline V gives CDR1 MNHEY, CDR2 SVGAGI. DNA for the CDR3: TGTGCCAGCAGTTACGTTGCGGGGTCCTACGAGCAGTACTTC. Amino acids: CASSYVAGSYEQYF.

This chain links TRBV27 with TRBJ2-7; 7 bases match TRBD2. V dropped 0 bases and J dropped 5; count of bases not matched to a gene: 4. This CDR3 has 14 amino acids. CDR1 MNHEY and CDR2 SMNVEV come from the germline V gene (reference sequence). The CDR3 DNA follows: TGTGCCAGCAGTTTATCGACTAGCCCTAACGAGCAGTACTTC. Encoded protein: CASSLSTSPNEQYF.

V gene TRBV14 combines with J gene TRBJ2-1, with D maybe TRBD2 (5 bases). The CDR3 is 14 residues long. V gave up 1 base and J gave up 6 bases, with 10 bases separating them. CDR1 and CDR2 from the germline V gene are SGHDN and FVKESK. CDR3 nucleotide sequence: TGTGCCAGCAGCCAAGGGAATAGCGCCAATGAGCAGTTCTTC. Amino acids: CASSQGNSANEQFF.

The chain employs TRBV11-2 and TRBJ2-7; 9 positions match TRBD2. The V segment lost 5 bases and the J segment 1 base; nucleotides outside the gene matches: 9. This CDR3 has 16 amino acids. Germline CDR1 is SGHAT and CDR2 is FQNNGV. DNA of the CDR3: TGTGCCAGCAGCGCCTACGCTAGCGGGGATTCCTACGAGCAGTACTTC. Its protein product is CASSAYASGDSYEQYF.

The chain employs TRBV2 and TRBJ2-5; TRBD1 or TRBD2 may be the D gene (5 bases each). The CDR3 covers 19 residues. CDR1 and CDR2 (germline): SNHLY, FYNNEI. V lost 5 bases and J 3 bases, leaving 28 bases between the germline ends. The DNA for the CDR3 is TGTGCCAGCAGTTTTCCTAGCCAGGGAAATTTTGCCGATAAAGAGACCCAGTACTTC. Its protein product is CASSFPSQGNFADKETQYF. Combining the CDR3 with reference TRBV2 and TRBJ2-5 gives the whole variable domain EPEVTQTPSHQVTQMGQEVILRCVPISNHLYFYWYRQILGQKVEFLVSFYNNEISEKSEIFDDQFSVERPDGSNFTLKIRSTKLEDSAMYFCASSFPSQGNFADKETQYFGPGTRLLVL.

This clone was recorded only once. J is TRBJ1-2 and V is TRBV2; 7 bases are shared with TRBD1. V gave up 1 base and J gave up 5 bases; unmatched junction bases: 7. Per germline, CDR1 SNHLY and CDR2 FYNNEI. This CDR3 spans 15 amino acids. The CDR3 reads CASSEGEQGKYGYTF. Here the CDR3 DNA reads TGTGCCAGCAGTGAAGGGGAACAGGGGAAATATGGCTACACCTTC.

In its sample, this clone was seen many times. The V gene is TRBV6-6, the J gene TRBJ2-7; possibly TRBD2 for D (5 bases). V was trimmed by 0 bases and J by 6 bases, leaving 15 bases between them. The CDR3 extends over 15 amino acids. The germline V gene has CDR1 MNHNY and CDR2 SVGAGI (reference sequence). For the CDR3, the DNA is TGTGCCAGCAGTTACTCGAGAGGGATGGGCTTCGAGCAGTACTTC. This gives the protein CASSYSRGMGFEQYF.

The gene calls are TRBV27 and TRBJ1-1; the match to TRBD1 covers 11 bases. V gave up 3 bases and J gave up 5 bases; unmatched junction bases: 2. CDR1 is MNHEY and CDR2 is SMNVEV in the germline V gene (reference sequence). The CDR3 covers 14 residues. This chain's CDR3 is CASSLGTGGTEAFF. In DNA form, the CDR3 reads TGTGCCAGCAGTTTGGGGACAGGGGGAACTGAAGCTTTCTTT.